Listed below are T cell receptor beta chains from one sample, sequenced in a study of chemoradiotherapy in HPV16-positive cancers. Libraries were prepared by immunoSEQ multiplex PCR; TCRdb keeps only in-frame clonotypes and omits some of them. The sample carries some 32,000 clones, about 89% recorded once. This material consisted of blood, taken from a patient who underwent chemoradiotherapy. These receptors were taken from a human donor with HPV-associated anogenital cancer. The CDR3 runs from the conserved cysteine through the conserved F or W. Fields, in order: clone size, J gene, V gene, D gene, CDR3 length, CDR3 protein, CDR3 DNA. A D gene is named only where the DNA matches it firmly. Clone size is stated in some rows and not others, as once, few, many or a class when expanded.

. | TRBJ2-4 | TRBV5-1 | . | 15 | CASTMTDPAKNIQYF | TGCGCCAGCACCATGACAGACCCAGCCAAAAACATTCAGTACTTC
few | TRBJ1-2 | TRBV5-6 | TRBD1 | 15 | CASSLWVGQGNGYTF | TGTGCCAGCAGCTTGTGGGTGGGACAGGGAAATGGCTACACCTTC
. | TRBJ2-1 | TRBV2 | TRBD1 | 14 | CASSEGQGVGEQFF | TGTGCCAGCAGTGAAGGACAGGGGGTTGGTGAGCAGTTCTTC
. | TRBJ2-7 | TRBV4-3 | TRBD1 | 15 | CASSQGQGHAYEQYF | TGCGCCAGCAGCCAAGGACAGGGCCATGCCTACGAGCAGTACTTC
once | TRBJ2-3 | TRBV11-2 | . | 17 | CASSGAGTPASTDTQYF | TGTGCCAGCAGCGGGGCAGGGACACCAGCTAGCACAGATACGCAGTATTTT
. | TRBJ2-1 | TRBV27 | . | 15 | CASSETGSSYNEQFF | TGTGCCAGCAGCGAAACAGGGAGCTCCTACAATGAGCAGTTCTTC
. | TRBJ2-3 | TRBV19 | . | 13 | CASSIVRGDTQYF | TGTGCCAGTAGTATAGTACGGGGAGATACGCAGTATTTT
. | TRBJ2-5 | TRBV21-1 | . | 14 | CASSKGRCQETQYF | TGTGCCAGCAGCAAAGGTCGGTGTCAAGAGACCCAGTACTTC
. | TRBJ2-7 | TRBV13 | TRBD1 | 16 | CASSRNTPGQYYEQYF | TGTGCCAGCAGCCGGAACACTCCGGGACAGTACTACGAGCAGTACTTC
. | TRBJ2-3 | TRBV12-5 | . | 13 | CASGWGGPDTQYF | TGTGCTAGTGGATGGGGGGGGCCAGATACGCAGTATTTT
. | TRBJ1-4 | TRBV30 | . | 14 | CAWSVGLTNEKLFF | TGTGCCTGGAGTGTAGGACTGACTAATGAAAAACTGTTTTTT
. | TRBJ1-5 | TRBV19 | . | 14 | CASSGRGVNQPQHF | TGTGCCAGTAGCGGCAGGGGTGTCAATCAGCCCCAGCATTTT
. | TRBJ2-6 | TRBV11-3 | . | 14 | CASSLDSGANVLTF | TGTGCCAGCAGCTTAGACTCTGGGGCCAACGTCCTGACTTTC
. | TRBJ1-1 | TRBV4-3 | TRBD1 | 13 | CASSQVRDRATFF | TGCGCCAGCAGCCAAGTTAGGGACAGGGCGACTTTCTTT
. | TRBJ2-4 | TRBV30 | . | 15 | CAWSVGQLAKNIQYF | TGTGCCTGGAGCGTCGGACAGCTAGCCAAAAACATTCAGTACTTC
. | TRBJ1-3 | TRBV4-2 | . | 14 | CASSPGPPPDTIYF | TGTGCCAGCAGCCCGGGACCACCCCCGGACACCATATATTTT